The 24 T cell receptor beta chains reported below all come from one sample, sequenced in a study of early T cells in non-severe SARS-CoV-2 infection. TCRdb itself ran the 5' RACE reads through MiXCR, one entry per CDR3 protein. The table has about 70,000 distinct CDR3 sequences, 9% to 15% seen once. Source: whole blood, taken at baseline. The receptors originated from an adult who was a healthcare worker with PCR-confirmed SARS-CoV-2 infection or an uninfected control (not recorded which). The donor label of this sample is uncertain.

At least ten counts were recorded for this clonotype. The rearrangement joins TRBV27 to TRBJ2-7; D not resolved. This CDR3 comprises 15 residues. The ends were cut back, 0 bases at V and 2 bases at J, with 11 bases in the middle. The V gene's germline CDR1 is MNHEY and CDR2 SMNVEV (reference sequence). DNA for the CDR3: TGTGCCAGCAGTTTATCCCCAGGATCAGCCTACGAGCAGTACTTC. Residues: CASSLSPGSAYEQYF.

This clonotype appeared a few times. The J gene is TRBJ2-1, the V gene TRBV20-1, with 11 bases fitting TRBD2. This CDR3 spans 14 amino acids. After removal of 6 bases from V and 7 bases from J, the junction contained 8 bases not matched to a gene. Germline loops: CDR1 DFQATT, CDR2 SNEGSKA (reference sequence). The CDR3 DNA is TGCAGTGCCCAGACTAGCGGGATGATAAATGAGCAGTTCTTC. Its protein is CSAQTSGMINEQFF.

Ten or more counts support this clonotype. The rearrangement uses TRBV18 and TRBJ2-7; D is tentatively TRBD1 or TRBD2 (5 bases each). With 0 bases removed from V and 3 bases from J, the gap between germline ends came to 9 bases. Germline assignment: CDR1 KGHSH and CDR2 LQKENI. This CDR3 has 14 residues. Here the CDR3 DNA reads TGTGCCAGCTCACCACCAGGGACCCGCTACGAGCAGTACTTC. It codes for CASSPPGTRYEQYF.

V and J are TRBV14 and TRBJ2-1, with D possibly being TRBD1 or TRBD2 (5 bases each). Trimming removed 4 bases at V and 5 bases at J, with 15 bases between. CDR3 length equals 15 residues. Germline values: CDR1 SGHDN, CDR2 FVKESK. The CDR3 sequence: CASSLDAGRNNEQFF. The CDR3 DNA follows: TGTGCCAGCAGCCTCGATGCAGGGAGAAACAATGAGCAGTTCTTC.

J is TRBJ1-6 and V is TRBV4-3, with TRBD1 matching over 8 bases. Per germline, CDR1 LGHNA and CDR2 YSLEER. The CDR3 runs to 16 residues. V lost 6 bases to trimming and J lost 0 bases; unmatched junction nucleotides: 4. Here the CDR3 DNA reads TGCGCCAGCAGGACAGGGGTGAGCTCCTATAATTCACCCCTCCACTTT. This codes for CASRTGVSSYNSPLHF.

V and J are TRBV29-1 and TRBJ2-3, with TRBD2 matching 8 bases. This CDR3 contains 14 residues. The V segment lost 0 bases and the J segment 3 bases; nucleotides outside the gene matches: 2. Germline V gene lookup returns CDR1 SQVTM and CDR2 ANQGSEA. CDR3 bases: TGCAGCGTTGAAGATATAGCGGGAACAGATACGCAGTATTTT. Translating it yields CSVEDIAGTDTQYF.

At least ten counts were recorded for this clonotype. J is TRBJ2-5 and V is TRBV15; D possibly corresponds to TRBD2 (6 bases). The CDR3 has 12 amino acids. V was pared by 5 bases and J by 5 bases, with 9 bases between. The V gene's germline CDR1 is LNHNV and CDR2 YYDKDF (reference sequence). Here the CDR3 reads CATSGGSETQYF. The CDR3 bases are TGTGCCACCAGCGGGGGGAGTGAGACCCAGTACTTC.

The CDR3 spells CAISDRVITDTQYF. The CDR3 nucleotides are TGTGCCATCAGTGACAGGGTAATAACAGATACGCAGTATTTT. The rearrangement joins TRBV10-3 to TRBJ2-3; possibly TRBD1 for D (5 bases). The V gene's germline CDR1 is ENHRY and CDR2 SYGVKD. The CDR3 has 14 residues. The V end lost 3 bases, the J end lost 3 bases, and 10 bases lay between the germline ends.

This clonotype was counted between two and nine times. The chain couples TRBV7-3 to TRBJ2-1; D unresolved. The CDR3 length is 14 residues. Germline CDR1 and CDR2: SGHTA and FQGTGA. Trimming pared 1 base from V and 8 bases from J, leaving 12 bases between. CDR3 sequence (DNA): TGTGCCAGCAGCTTAAGTCACTCGCTCGATGAGCAGTTCTTC. Protein: CASSLSHSLDEQFF.

The chain joins TRBV6-1 to TRBJ1-5, with TRBD1 matching 9 bases. V was pared by 2 bases and J by 5 bases, with 4 bases of the junction left unmatched. The CDR3 totals 15 residues. In germline, CDR1 is MNHNS, CDR2 SASEGT. CDR3 in DNA: TGTGCCAGCAGTGAAACAGGGGGCGCCGATCAGCCCCAGCATTTT. As protein: CASSETGGADQPQHF.

This clonotype is medium-sized by share. The rearrangement links TRBV11-2 to TRBJ1-1; D ambiguous. V was pared by 5 bases and J by 4 bases, with 14 bases between. The germline V gene encodes CDR1 SGHAT and CDR2 FQNNGV. The CDR3 spans 14 residues. This CDR3 reads CASSGDGSRTEAFF. For the CDR3, the DNA is TGTGCCAGCAGCGGCGACGGTTCTCGCACTGAAGCTTTCTTT.

This clonotype was counted only a few times. This chain connects TRBV29-1 to TRBJ1-4; no clear D. V shed 7 bases and J shed 10 bases, with 22 bases lying between them. Germline CDR1 and CDR2: SQVTM and ANQGSEA. This CDR3 is built from 14 residues. CDR3 sequence: CSAQRTRPSGKLFF. CDR3 nucleotides: TGCAGCGCCCAAAGGACCAGGCCGAGTGGAAAACTGTTTTTT.

This clonotype occurred many times. The chain is built from TRBV20-1 and TRBJ2-7, with 9 bases that match TRBD1. V trimming: 5 bases; J trimming: 6 bases; junction bases outside the gene matches: 14. CDR3 length equals 15 residues. Per germline, CDR1 DFQATT and CDR2 SNEGSKA (reference sequence). The CDR3 DNA follows: TGCAGTGCTGCCCGGGGGGACAGGGATCCCCCCGAGCAGTACTTC. Its protein is CSAARGDRDPPEQYF.

This clonotype came up many times. The chain has TRBV20-1 and TRBJ1-1; D is possibly TRBD1 (6 bases). Germline CDR1 is DFQATT and CDR2 is SNEGSKA (reference sequence). The CDR3 has 13 amino acids. V was pared by 3 bases and J by 6 bases, with 14 bases between. The CDR3 is CSASPPGESEAFF. CDR3 DNA: TGCAGTGCTAGCCCGCCAGGGGAGTCTGAAGCTTTCTTT.

This clonotype was seen ten or more times. The chain uses TRBV9 and TRBJ2-2; 8 bases agree with TRBD2. The CDR3 is made up of 19 amino acids. Per the germline V gene, CDR1 is SGDLS and CDR2 is YYNGEE. The V segment lost 4 bases and the J segment 0 bases; nucleotides outside the gene matches: 14. The CDR3: CASSPPLLTSATNTGELFF. The CDR3 nucleotides are TGTGCCAGCAGCCCTCCCCTCTTGACTAGCGCCACGAACACCGGGGAGCTGTTTTTT.

The chain uses TRBV19 and TRBJ2-5; 7 positions match TRBD1. The V gene end was trimmed by 6 bases and the J gene end by 4 bases; junction bases not matched to a gene: 2. Germline V CDR1 and CDR2: LNHDA, SQIVND (reference sequence). The CDR3 spans 12 residues. The CDR3 loop reads CASRDRLETQYF. In nucleotides, the CDR3 is TGTGCCAGTAGGGACAGGCTAGAGACCCAGTACTTC.

The rearrangement uses TRBV9 and TRBJ1-1; the D gene is possibly TRBD1 (6 bases). Per the germline V gene, CDR1 is SGDLS and CDR2 is YYNGEE. The V and J ends lost 6 bases and 7 bases respectively, with 19 bases between them. The CDR3 length is 14 residues. The CDR3 nucleotides read TGTGCCAGCAACCGACAGGACAAGGATGATGAAGCTTTCTTT. Translation: CASNRQDKDDEAFF.

This clonotype was detected a few times. The chain has TRBV12-3 or TRBV12-4 and TRBJ2-3, with TRBD2 identical over 9 bases. Germline trimming cut 6 bases from V and 2 bases from J; bases unmatched to any gene: 9. The CDR3 is 16 residues long. In DNA, the CDR3 is TGTGCCAGCAGGATGACAGCGGGGGGATTCACAGATACGCAGTATTTT. Translating it yields CASRMTAGGFTDTQYF.

This clonotype was counted at least ten times. The chain combines TRBV20-1 with TRBJ2-7; TRBD1 or TRBD2 may be the D gene (5 bases each). Trimming removed 5 bases from V and 7 bases from J, with 18 bases in between. The CDR3 contains 13 residues. Germline CDR1 reads DFQATT; CDR2 reads SNEGSKA (reference sequence). CDR3 bases: TGCAGTGCTCCAATAGGGACCACGGCAGAGCAGTACTTC. This encodes CSAPIGTTAEQYF.

This clonotype occurred a few times. The rearrangement links TRBV10-2 to TRBJ2-7, with 10 bases aligning to TRBD2. The CDR3 covers 14 residues. Germline V CDR1 and CDR2: WSHSY, SAAADI. Losses at the gene ends were 4 bases for V and 3 bases for J; bases not matched to a gene: 3. CDR3 protein: CASSAPSGSYEQYF. The CDR3 DNA is TGCGCCAGCAGTGCTCCTAGCGGGAGCTACGAGCAGTACTTC.

The chain combines TRBV18 with TRBJ2-7; TRBD2 matches at 11 bases. After removal of 5 bases from V and 0 bases from J, the junction contained 6 bases not matched to a gene. CDR1 and CDR2 from the germline V gene are KGHSH and LQKENI. CDR3 size: 16 residues. In nucleotides, the CDR3 is TGTGCCAGCTCATTGACCGGGACTAGCGGCTCCTACGAGCAGTACTTC. It specifies CASSLTGTSGSYEQYF.

The chain carries TRBV27 and TRBJ2-7; D may be TRBD2 (6 bases). This CDR3 has 14 amino acids. Trimming left V 4 bases short and J 2 bases short, with 12 bases between. Germline assignment: CDR1 MNHEY and CDR2 SMNVEV (reference sequence). CDR3 protein: CASSSATGAYEQYF. CDR3 DNA sequence: TGTGCCAGCAGTTCGGCGACGGGGGCCTACGAGCAGTACTTC.

This clonotype showed up just a few times. The chain has TRBV4-1 and TRBJ2-7, with TRBD2 matching over 7 bases. V was clipped by 3 bases and J by 9 bases; unmatched bases: 8. This CDR3 spans 13 amino acids. Germline CDR1 MGHRA, CDR2 YSYEKL. This chain's CDR3 is CASSQPSGIWQYF. CDR3 bases: TGCGCCAGCAGCCAGCCTAGCGGTATCTGGCAGTACTTC.

Ten or more counts support this clonotype. This chain uses TRBV2 with TRBJ2-1; D is unclear. V dropped 7 bases and J dropped 9 bases, with 13 bases sitting between them. Germline V gene sequence: CDR1 SNHLY, CDR2 FYNNEI. This CDR3 contains 12 residues. CDR3 protein: CASMVGLSEQFF. In nucleotides, the CDR3 is TGTGCCAGCATGGTAGGGTTGAGTGAGCAGTTCTTC.